This T cell receptor beta chain was identified during a study of cytomegalovirus exposure and HLA in healthy donors. Study-level information: The Caucasian-associated ancestry cluster contained about four fifths of the roughly 370 genotyped donors. General study findings and limits: Most TCR beta V segments were productive about 90% or about 30% of the time in an earlier analysis.

A note on this clone: Its antigen is as yet unknown.

V was shortened by 5 bases and J by 5 bases, with 15 bases between the two germline ends. The CDR3 covers 14 residues. The PCR made use of 60 Vbeta and 13 Jbeta primers. The protocol was immunoSEQ multiplex PCR, while the TCRdb copy is restricted to in-frame clones and leaves out a portion. The data show around 130,000 clones, about 74% seen once. This chain uses TRBV23-1 with TRBJ2-5, with TRBD2 as a possible D gene (6 bases). TRBV23-1 carries the ORF label, with uncertain function. Sequenced material: PBMCs. The receptor was derived from a man aged 35 to 55 in good health and CMV-seropositive. The CDR3 DNA sequence: TGCGCCAGCAGTTGGTGGGGGAGGTGGGAGACCCAGTACTTC. Translating it yields CASSWWGRWETQYF.